This entry is about one T cell receptor beta chain. The data belong to a study of blood T cell repertoires in COVID-19. Whole-study context: PBMCs, B-cell-depleted T cells, or T cells provided the cDNA or gDNA that made up the material.

Per the authors' pipeline: Reference gene primers were amplified, and this amplification served to estimate nucleated cell counts. Here immunoSEQ multiplex PCR was the method, and the copy in TCRdb shows in-frame clones only, minus some. V, J and clone size were drawn from that table, and D and trimming were deduced from the DNA. The table lists 200,000 to 250,000 clones, less than 85% of them singletons. The CDR3 sequence is 14 residues long. CDR1 and CDR2 from the germline V gene are KGHDR and SFDVKD. V lost 7 bases to trimming and J lost 7 bases, with 16 bases between them. The specimen sequenced was peripheral blood. This chain connects TRBV24-1 to TRBJ2-1, with a tentative D call TRBD1 (6 bases). The source is an older woman with acute or convalescent COVID-19. The CDR3 region has the DNA TGTGCCACCAGCCTCCCCGGGACACAAAATGAGCAGTTCTTC. Its protein is CATSLPGTQNEQFF.